A single sample gave rise to the 9 T cell receptor beta chains below, sequenced in a study of T cells after yellow fever vaccination. MiXCR, applied by TCRdb to the 5' RACE reads, yields one record per CDR3 protein. This table has hundreds of thousands of distinct CDR3 sequences, roughly 8.6% appearing once. Specimen: PBMCs, collected about 49 days after the first yellow fever vaccination. These receptors originate from a man between 18 and 35 years old who received the YFV17D yellow fever vaccine.

V is TRBV7-6 and J is TRBJ2-2; 8 bases align to TRBD2. CDR1 is SGHVS and CDR2 is FNYEAQ in the germline V gene. This CDR3 region has 15 residues. The junction had 3 bases not matched to a gene; V was cut back by 5 bases and J by 1 base. CDR3 in amino acids: CASSPGGWNTGELFF. In nucleotides, the CDR3 is TGTGCCAGCAGCCCGGGGGGGTGGAACACCGGGGAGCTGTTTTTT.

This clonotype was seen at least ten times. The chain has TRBV9 and TRBJ2-2; 9 positions agree with TRBD1. The J segment lost 3 bases and the V segment lost 2 bases, leaving 2 bases of the junction unmatched. Germline assignment: CDR1 SGDLS and CDR2 YYNGEE. The CDR3 has 15 residues. CDR3 region: CASSVRDRDTGELFF. The CDR3 DNA sequence: TGTGCCAGCAGCGTCCGGGACAGGGACACCGGGGAGCTGTTTTTT.

This clonotype was seen a few times. The chain has TRBV5-5 and TRBJ2-2, with a weak D call TRBD2 (6 bases). Trimming removed 1 base from V and 3 bases from J, with 13 bases in between. CDR3 size: 16 residues. In germline, CDR1 is SGHKS, CDR2 YYEKEE (reference sequence). The CDR3 sequence is CASSLRISGDTGELFF. The CDR3 coding sequence is TGTGCCAGCAGCTTGAGGATTAGCGGAGACACCGGGGAGCTGTTTTTT.

The rearrangement links TRBV23-1 to TRBJ2-7; D is unclear. TRBV23-1 is recorded as an ORF, its role being uncertain. V lost 3 bases and J lost 5, with 17 bases in between. The CDR3 has 15 residues. DNA for the CDR3: TGCGCCAGCAGTCACTCGGCCCCAAGGGTCCACGAGCAGTACGTC. This gives the protein CASSHSAPRVHEQYV.

This clonotype was seen a few times. This rearrangement joins TRBV7-3 to TRBJ2-1, with D possibly being TRBD1 (6 bases). The CDR3 has 15 residues. Per germline, CDR1 SGHTA and CDR2 FQGTGA. V was trimmed by 1 base and J by 0 bases, leaving 7 bases between them. CDR3 DNA sequence: TGTGCCAGCAGCTTAATAGGGGGCTCCTACAATGAGCAGTTCTTC. This translates into CASSLIGGSYNEQFF.

The V gene is TRBV4-3, the J gene TRBJ2-7, with 9 bases aligning to TRBD2. The germline V gene encodes CDR1 LGHNA and CDR2 YSLEER. This CDR3 spans 14 amino acids. Trimming cost V 4 bases and J 2 bases; bases outside gene matches: 3. The CDR3, as DNA: TGCGCCAGCAGCCCCCAGCGGGGGGCCTACGAGCAGTACTTC. Encoded protein: CASSPQRGAYEQYF.

This sequence joins TRBV9 and TRBJ2-1; TRBD1 matches 7 bases. Germline CDR1 and CDR2: SGDLS and YYNGEE. The CDR3 totals 13 residues. The V segment lost 7 bases and the J segment 6 bases; nucleotides outside the gene matches: 7. Written as DNA, the CDR3 is TGTGCCAGCCGTAGCCCAGGGGGCAATGAGCAGTTCTTC. Encoded protein: CASRSPGGNEQFF. The full variable domain, its missing parts supplied by reference TRBV9 and TRBJ2-1, is DSGVTQTPKHLITATGQRVTLRCSPRSGDLSVYWYQQSLDQGLQFLIQYYNGEERAKGNILERFSAQQFPDLHSELNLSSLELGDSALYFCASRSPGGNEQFFGPGTRLTVL.

There are many counts of this clonotype. The genes are TRBV10-3 and TRBJ2-1; 7 positions agree with TRBD2. The V gene's germline CDR1 is ENHRY and CDR2 SYGVKD. V trimming: 6 bases; J trimming: 8 bases; junction bases outside the gene matches: 13. The CDR3 runs to 15 residues. CDR3 sequence (DNA): TGTGCCATCAGCCCGGGGGGAGCGGGTGGGGATGAGCAGTTCTTC. Translated, it gives CAISPGGAGGDEQFF.

This clonotype was found a few times. This sequence joins TRBV7-8 and TRBJ2-7; either TRBD1 or TRBD2 may fit D (5 bases each). Trimming left V 1 base short and J 6 bases short, with 10 bases between. Germline V gene sequence: CDR1 SGHVS, CDR2 FQNEAQ. This CDR3 is built from 13 residues. The CDR3 bases are TGTGCCAGCAGCTTAGACCGGGACGGCGAGCAGTACTTC. It codes for CASSLDRDGEQYF.